A selection of T cell receptor beta chains follows, all from one sample in a study of prognosis after radiotherapy for stage I lung cancer. MiXCR, run by TCRdb on the multiplex PCR reads, gives a single entry per CDR3 protein. The sample has some 27,000 distinct CDR3 sequences; more than 25% are singletons. The sequences come from PBMCs, collected before or after stereotactic body radiation therapy (not recorded which). These receptor sequences come from a donor aged 50 or older with non-small cell lung cancer. CDR3s include the opening cysteine and the closing phenylalanine or tryptophan. Fields, in order: D gene, clone size, J gene, V gene, CDR3 DNA, CDR3 protein. D genes are given only for firm matches. Some rows have no size entry. The others give once, few or many, or a class for an expanded clone.

D: TRBD1; size: many; J: TRBJ2-7; V: TRBV5-6; DNA: TGTGCCAGCAGCTTTAACAGGGGTGCCTTCGAGCAGTACTTC; CDR3: CASSFNRGAFEQYF
D: .; size: medium-sized; J: TRBJ2-5; V: TRBV9; DNA: TGTGCCAGCAGCCCCCTTCCAGAGGGACCATGGGAGACCCAGTACTTC; CDR3: CASSPLPEGPWETQYF
D: .; size: many; J: TRBJ2-2; V: TRBV6-1; DNA: TGTGCCAGCAGTGAAGGGGTCTCCTCCACCGGGGAGCTGTTTTTT; CDR3: CASSEGVSSTGELFF
D: TRBD1; size: .; J: TRBJ1-2; V: TRBV5-1; DNA: TGCGCCAGCAGCTTAAGGACAGGGATAAACTATGGCTACACCTTC; CDR3: CASSLRTGINYGYTF
D: TRBD1; size: many; J: TRBJ2-7; V: TRBV6-6; DNA: TGTGCCAGCAGTTACTCGACGGGACAGAGACTCTACGAGCAGTACTTC; CDR3: CASSYSTGQRLYEQYF
D: .; size: many; J: TRBJ1-6; V: TRBV2; DNA: TGTGCCAGCAGTGAATTAAGGGAGAGCCTATATAGGGATTCACCCCTCCACTTT; CDR3: CASSELRESLYRDSPLHF
D: .; size: many; J: TRBJ1-5; V: TRBV6-1; DNA: TGTGCCAGCAGGAGAGACAGCCACAATCAGCCCCAGCATTTT; CDR3: CASRRDSHNQPQHF
D: .; size: many; J: TRBJ1-2; V: TRBV28; DNA: TGTGCCAGCAGTTTATCTCGGAACTATGGCTACACCTTC; CDR3: CASSLSRNYGYTF
D: .; size: many; J: TRBJ1-3; V: TRBV11-2; DNA: TGTGCCAGCAGCTTGTCCGCCGGCCCTGGAAACACCATATATTTT; CDR3: CASSLSAGPGNTIYF
D: .; size: many; J: TRBJ2-7; V: TRBV27; DNA: TGTGCCAGCAGCGACGCCTCCTACGAGCAGTACTTC; CDR3: CASSDASYEQYF
D: TRBD2; size: many; J: TRBJ2-1; V: TRBV30; DNA: TGTGCCTGGAGTGGGGAGGGCGGGTCCTACAATGAGCAGTTCTTC; CDR3: CAWSGEGGSYNEQFF
D: TRBD1; size: many; J: TRBJ2-6; V: TRBV19; DNA: TGTGCCAGTAGGTCCTCGGGACAGGGTTTTGCTGGGGCCAACGTCCTGACTTTC; CDR3: CASRSSGQGFAGANVLTF
D: .; size: many; J: TRBJ2-7; V: TRBV6-5; DNA: TGTGCCAGCAGTTACATGAATCCTCCTAGCTCCTACGAGCAGTACTTC; CDR3: CASSYMNPPSSYEQYF
D: TRBD2; size: .; J: TRBJ2-6; V: TRBV6-9; DNA: TGTGCCAGCAGTTACGGGGGGGCTGCGGCCAACGTCCTGACTTTC; CDR3: CASSYGGAAANVLTF
D: .; size: many; J: TRBJ1-1; V: TRBV5-4; DNA: TGTGCCAGCAGCTTGGACCACGGGAACACTGAAGCTTTCTTT; CDR3: CASSLDHGNTEAFF
D: TRBD1; size: many; J: TRBJ2-7; V: TRBV11-3; DNA: TGTGCCAGCAACGGACAGGTAGCCTACGAGCAGTACTTC; CDR3: CASNGQVAYEQYF
D: .; size: .; J: TRBJ2-2; V: TRBV24-1; DNA: TGTGCCACCCAAGAAAGTACAGCCCTCGCGAGCACCGGGGAGCTGTTTTTT; CDR3: CATQESTALASTGELFF
D: .; size: .; J: TRBJ1-2; V: TRBV12-3/TRBV12-4; DNA: TGTGCCAGCAGTTTCGGGAATAACTATGGCTACACCTTC; CDR3: CASSFGNNYGYTF
D: TRBD2; size: many; J: TRBJ2-3; V: TRBV6-1; DNA: TGTGCCAGCAGTGCGGGGGGTTCCCCAGATACGCAGTATTTT; CDR3: CASSAGGSPDTQYF
D: .; size: many; J: TRBJ1-2; V: TRBV9; DNA: TGTGCCAGCAGCGTATCCGAGGTCTTCTATGGCTACACCTTC; CDR3: CASSVSEVFYGYTF
D: TRBD1; size: .; J: TRBJ2-7; V: TRBV5-5; DNA: TGTGCCAGCAGCCGGGACAGGGGTTTAGGCGAGCAGTACTTC; CDR3: CASSRDRGLGEQYF
D: .; size: many; J: TRBJ2-7; V: TRBV28; DNA: TGTGCCAGCAGTCGACAGTCGACCTACGAGCAGTACTTC; CDR3: CASSRQSTYEQYF
D: TRBD2; size: once; J: TRBJ2-3; V: TRBV11-2; DNA: TGTGCCAGCAGCTTGCTAGCGGACCGCTCGCAGTATTTT; CDR3: CASSLLADRSQYF
D: .; size: many; J: TRBJ1-3; V: TRBV2; DNA: TGTGCCAGCAGTGAAGGGACAGACTCTGGAAACACCATATATTTT; CDR3: CASSEGTDSGNTIYF
D: TRBD2; size: .; J: TRBJ2-2; V: TRBV27; DNA: TGTGCCAGCAGGATCGGGGGGGCCGGGACCGGTGAGCTGTTTTTT; CDR3: CASRIGGAGTGELFF
D: .; size: many; J: TRBJ2-1; V: TRBV28; DNA: TGTGCCAGCAGAATGGACAGCTTGGCCTACAATGAGCAGTTCTTC; CDR3: CASRMDSLAYNEQFF
D: .; size: many; J: TRBJ1-4; V: TRBV15; DNA: TGTGCCACCAGCCCCCCTCGCTGGGATGAAAAACTGTTTTTT; CDR3: CATSPPRWDEKLFF
D: TRBD2; size: .; J: TRBJ2-1; V: TRBV5-1; DNA: TGCGCCAGCAGCTTGACCGGGACTAGCGGGAGTGGCAATGAGCAGTTCTTC; CDR3: CASSLTGTSGSGNEQFF
D: TRBD1; size: .; J: TRBJ1-4; V: TRBV6-1; DNA: TGTGCTAGCAGAGCCGCGGGACAGAAGAATCAAAAACTATTTTTT; CDR3: CASRAAGQKNQKLFF
D: .; size: many; J: TRBJ1-1; V: TRBV4-1; DNA: TGCGCCAGCAGCCAAGTGGGGGGGACGGCTGAAGCTTTCTTT; CDR3: CASSQVGGTAEAFF
D: .; size: many; J: TRBJ1-3; V: TRBV13; DNA: TGTGCCAGCAGCTTAGGCCGGTTAGGTATTTACTCTGGAAACACCATATATTTT; CDR3: CASSLGRLGIYSGNTIYF
D: TRBD2; size: medium-sized; J: TRBJ2-1; V: TRBV24-1; DNA: TGTGCCACCGGGACTAGCGGTTACAATGAGCAGTTCTTC; CDR3: CATGTSGYNEQFF
D: .; size: many; J: TRBJ2-6; V: TRBV19; DNA: TGTGCCAGTAGTTTCAGCCACTCCGGGGCCAACGTCCTGACTTTC; CDR3: CASSFSHSGANVLTF
D: TRBD1; size: medium-sized; J: TRBJ2-5; V: TRBV27; DNA: TGTGCCAGCAGTTCGTTGAGGGACAGCACTAGTGGGACCCAGTACTTC; CDR3: CASSSLRDSTSGTQYF
D: TRBD1; size: many; J: TRBJ2-5; V: TRBV30; DNA: TGTGCCTGGAGTGGCACAGGGGGTGAGACCCAGTACTTC; CDR3: CAWSGTGGETQYF
D: .; size: many; J: TRBJ1-1; V: TRBV2; DNA: TGTGCCAGCAGTCTTGTTCCGAACACTGAAGCTTTCTTT; CDR3: CASSLVPNTEAFF
D: .; size: once; J: TRBJ2-7; V: TRBV6-2/TRBV6-3; DNA: TGTGCCAGCAGTTACTCGGAGGGGATCGAGCAGTACTTC; CDR3: CASSYSEGIEQYF
D: .; size: many; J: TRBJ2-4; V: TRBV7-9; DNA: TGTGCCAGCAGCATAAGTGGATTAGCCAAAAACATTCAGTACTTC; CDR3: CASSISGLAKNIQYF
D: TRBD2; size: many; J: TRBJ2-7; V: TRBV6-1; DNA: TGTGCCAGCAGTGAAATAGCGGGATTGAACGAGCAGTACTTC; CDR3: CASSEIAGLNEQYF
D: .; size: many; J: TRBJ1-1; V: TRBV5-6; DNA: TGTGCCAGCAGCTTGGCAGAGGCAGAAGCTTTCTTT; CDR3: CASSLAEAEAFF
D: .; size: many; J: TRBJ2-3; V: TRBV27; DNA: TGTGCCAGCTCTAGCCGGGAATCTAGCACAGATACGCAGTATTTT; CDR3: CASSSRESSTDTQYF
D: TRBD1; size: .; J: TRBJ1-5; V: TRBV6-2/TRBV6-3; DNA: TGTGCCAGCAAAAGGGACAGCAATCAGCCCAAGCATTTT; CDR3: CASKRDSNQPKHF
D: .; size: many; J: TRBJ1-1; V: TRBV30; DNA: TGTGCCTGGAGTTTGACGAGGGGAGCTTTCTTT; CDR3: CAWSLTRGAFF
D: .; size: many; J: TRBJ2-3; V: TRBV6-4; DNA: TGTGCCAGCACCAGGGGCGGAGATACGCAGTATTTT; CDR3: CASTRGGDTQYF
D: .; size: many; J: TRBJ1-3; V: TRBV7-6; DNA: TGTGCCAGCAGCACCCGGGGGACCGGAAACACCATATATTTT; CDR3: CASSTRGTGNTIYF
D: TRBD2; size: once; J: TRBJ2-7; V: TRBV2; DNA: TGTGCCAGCAGGACCACGGGGGGATCCTACGAGCAGTACTTC; CDR3: CASRTTGGSYEQYF
D: TRBD1; size: many; J: TRBJ2-1; V: TRBV7-9; DNA: TGTGCCAGCAGCTTTGGGACAGACTACAATGAGCAGTTCTTC; CDR3: CASSFGTDYNEQFF
D: TRBD1; size: many; J: TRBJ2-5; V: TRBV2; DNA: TGTGCCAGCAAACCTGGACAGGGTTCAGGGGGGACCCAGTACTTC; CDR3: CASKPGQGSGGTQYF